The clone carrying this T cell receptor beta chain appeared a few times. The CDR3 runs to 14 residues. V lost 0 bases and J lost 7, with 10 bases in between. CDR1 is LGHNA and CDR2 is YSLEER in the germline V gene. As for time point: patch test 1, 2 weeks after DPC sensitization. The treatment was: therapeutic diphenylcyclopropenone sensitization with weekly scalp DPC. Total RNA was extracted from unfractionated whole blood. The data were obtained in a study of human T cells and chemical hapten exposure. About the study: Donors were sensitized with 2% DPC on the upper inner arm. Recorded diagnoses among the mostly female patients were alopecia areata, totalis or universalis.

Unique molecular identifiers were attached to individual cDNA molecules during library preparation. TCRdb reanalysed the RACE reads using MiXCR and keeps one entry per CDR3 protein. Found here are some 94,000 distinct CDR3 sequences, around 12% of them singletons; the top ten hold 2% to 2.5%. The genes are TRBV4-3 and TRBJ1-5, with TRBD1 as a possible D gene (5 bases). The source is a woman aged 40 to 49 with alopecia areata. Some clones in this sample may be carry-over from other donors' samples. The material was whole blood, obtained in connection with sensitization to the hapten diphenylcyclopropenone (DPC). Here the CDR3 DNA reads TGCGCCAGCAGCCAAGACGAGGGGCACCAGCCCCAGCATTTT. Its protein is CASSQDEGHQPQHF.